The T cell receptor beta chain under discussion was sequenced for a study of metastatic and nonmetastatic thyroid tumors. Study overall: Repertoire data that came from the blood and tumor or nodule tissue of malignant and benign thyroid patients were compared. The study, taken as a whole, reports: Reports indicated that malignant thyroid tumors showed significantly higher TCR beta diversity than benign nodules did, in blood and tumor.

In this sample, this clone turned up many times. Antigen specificity is unknown. Patients had received no treatment of any kind before thyroid surgery. TCRdb reanalyzed the PCR reads with MiXCR. The repertoire holds roughly 24,000 clones, with around 21% as singletons. This clonotype was obtained from a male donor with papillary thyroid cancer or a benign thyroid nodule (not recorded which). Some clones in this sample may be carry-over from other donors' samples. The specimen was blood.

CDR3 DNA: TGTGCCAGCAGCGAGACGGGGGGACAGAATTCACCCCTCCACTTT. Protein: CASSETGGQNSPLHF. The gene calls are TRBV9 and TRBJ1-6; TRBD1 agrees at 7 bases. The CDR3 is 15 amino acids. Germline V CDR1 and CDR2: SGDLS, YYNGEE. With V trimmed by 3 bases and J by 7 bases, 7 bases remained unmatched.